These T cell receptor beta chains were read from a single sample in a study of post-analysis software for immune sequencing data. TCRdb passed the PCR reads through MiXCR, listing each CDR3 protein once. The repertoire has approximately 730,000 distinct CDR3 sequences, about 45% of them found once; the top ten carry roughly 4.9%. What was sequenced was blood. Receptors were obtained from a girl aged 5-17 years with multiple sclerosis. Each CDR3 is given with its conserved first and last residue. D genes are given only for firm matches. The listing skips clone size in some rows; elsewhere it reads once, few, many or a size class.

>TRBV30|NA|NA|TRBJ2-1
CAWSTGGGRDEQFF
TGTGCCTGGAGTACCGGTGGGGGGCGTGATGAGCAGTTCTTC
>TRBV7-9|TRBD2|NA|TRBJ2-2
CASSSTSGRGPRKNTGELFF
TGTGCCAGCAGCTCAACTAGCGGGAGGGGCCCGAGAAAGAACACCGGGGAGCTGTTTTTT
>TRBV6-6|NA|few|TRBJ2-3
CASRQLMGLTDTQYF
TGTGCCAGCCGACAGTTAATGGGGTTAACAGATACGCAGTATTTT
>TRBV27|NA|NA|TRBJ1-5
CASSLSTGRNQPQHF
TGTGCCAGCAGTTTATCGACGGGGCGTAATCAGCCCCAGCATTTT
>TRBV9|NA|few|TRBJ1-2
CASSPELGSGGGYTF
TGTGCCAGCAGCCCTGAGCTGGGCTCCGGAGGTGGCTACACCTTC
>TRBV4-1|NA|few|TRBJ2-1
CASSQDGGGRDEQFF
TGCGCCAGCAGCCAAGATGGGGGAGGAAGGGATGAGCAGTTCTTC
>TRBV11-3|NA|many|TRBJ2-1
CASSLASEQFF
TGTGCCAGCAGCTTAGCCAGTGAGCAGTTCTTC
>TRBV12-3/TRBV12-4|NA|NA|TRBJ1-1
CASTLFSPAEAFF
TGTGCCAGCACCCTTTTCAGTCCTGCTGAAGCTTTCTTT
>TRBV14|NA|NA|TRBJ2-7
CASSSWTLAEQYF
TGTGCCAGCAGCTCCTGGACTTTGGCCGAGCAGTACTTC
>TRBV11-1|NA|NA|TRBJ1-1
CASSLQTLNTEAFF
TGTGCCAGCAGCTTACAGACCCTGAACACTGAAGCTTTCTTT
>TRBV6-2/TRBV6-3|TRBD1|few|TRBJ2-3
CASSYSQGQGRDTQYF
TGTGCCAGCAGTTACTCCCAGGGACAGGGAAGAGATACGCAGTATTTT
>TRBV6-6|NA|NA|TRBJ2-7
CASSYSLSSYEQYF
TGTGCCAGCAGTTATAGCCTCTCCTCCTACGAGCAGTACTTC
>TRBV29-1|NA|few|TRBJ2-7
CSVRSQDEQYF
TGCAGCGTTAGGTCGCAGGACGAGCAGTACTTC
>TRBV6-1|TRBD2|few|TRBJ2-3
CASTRSSGTTDTQYF
TGTGCCAGCACCCGGAGTAGCGGGACCACAGATACGCAGTATTTT
>TRBV4-1|NA|NA|TRBJ2-2
CASSQARSPSHGELFF
TGCGCCAGCAGCCAAGCAAGGAGCCCCTCCCACGGGGAGCTGTTTTTT
>TRBV15|NA|NA|TRBJ1-5
CATSRVRNQPQHF
TGTGCCACCAGCAGGGTTCGGAATCAGCCCCAGCATTTT
>TRBV10-3|TRBD2|NA|TRBJ2-5
CAISGGRAEQQYF
TGTGCCATCAGTGGCGGGAGGGCCGAGCAGCAGTACTTC
>TRBV27|NA|NA|TRBJ1-2
CASSSRGDYGYTF
TGTGCCAGCAGCAGTCGGGGAGACTATGGCTACACCTTC
>TRBV7-9|TRBD2|NA|TRBJ2-7
CASSSIGGRTSRNYEQYF
TGTGCCAGCAGCTCAATAGGGGGTCGGACTAGCAGAAACTACGAGCAGTACTTC
>TRBV20-1|TRBD2|NA|TRBJ2-3
CSAELAGTTDTQYF
TGCAGTGCTGAACTAGCGGGCACCACAGATACGCAGTATTTT
>TRBV5-1|TRBD1|NA|TRBJ2-7
CASRWDSHEQYF
TGCGCCAGCAGATGGGACAGTCACGAGCAGTACTTC
>TRBV4-2|TRBD2|few|TRBJ2-1
CASSRYPGLAGGEDNEQFF
TGTGCCAGCAGCCGTTACCCGGGACTAGCGGGAGGGGAAGACAATGAGCAGTTCTTC
>TRBV18|TRBD1|NA|TRBJ1-1
CASSRTGEPEAFF
TGTGCCAGCTCAAGGACAGGGGAGCCTGAAGCTTTCTTT
>TRBV28|NA|many|TRBJ2-7
CASSKRFEQYF
TGTGCCAGCAGTAAGAGATTCGAGCAGTACTTC
>TRBV12-3/TRBV12-4|NA|NA|TRBJ1-1
CASSFNGGTEAFF
TGTGCCAGCAGTTTTAATGGGGGCACTGAAGCTTTCTTT
>TRBV7-3|NA|NA|TRBJ2-7
CASSLGPTRGEQYF
TGTGCCAGCAGCTTAGGTCCCACGAGGGGCGAGCAGTACTTC
>TRBV10-3|NA|few|TRBJ2-7
CAISDPGDSYEQYF
TGTGCCATCAGTGACCCAGGGGACTCCTACGAGCAGTACTTC
>TRBV5-4|NA|NA|TRBJ2-5
CASSLVGFGDTRSWETQYF
TGTGCCAGCAGCTTGGTGGGATTTGGCGACACCCGGTCTTGGGAGACCCAGTACTTC
>TRBV20-1|TRBD2|NA|TRBJ2-7
CSAEGLAGHEQYF
TGCAGTGCCGAAGGACTAGCGGGACACGAGCAGTACTTC
>TRBV7-9|TRBD1|few|TRBJ2-7
CASSSTETGAYEQYF
TGTGCCAGCAGCTCTACGGAGACAGGGGCCTACGAGCAGTACTTC
>TRBV20-1|NA|NA|TRBJ2-1
CSARDLVSQTYEQFF
TGCAGTGCTAGAGATTTGGTCTCCCAAACGTATGAGCAGTTCTTC
>TRBV7-9|TRBD1|NA|TRBJ2-3
CASSGPGQGITDTQYF
TGTGCCAGCAGCGGACCGGGACAGGGGATCACAGATACGCAGTATTTT
>TRBV13|TRBD2|few|TRBJ2-7
CASSETSVLYF
TGTGCCAGCAGCGAAACTAGCGTTCTGTACTTC
>TRBV19|TRBD2|once|TRBJ2-3
CASIGTSSTDTQYF
TGTGCCAGTATCGGGACTAGCAGCACAGATACGCAGTATTTT
>TRBV10-3|TRBD2|NA|TRBJ2-4
CAISETTSGRDIQYF
TGTGCCATCAGTGAAACGACTAGCGGGAGGGACATTCAGTACTTC
>TRBV20-1|NA|NA|TRBJ1-2
CSARDNGSPRGYTF
TGCAGTGCTAGAGATAATGGGTCACCCAGGGGCTACACCTTC
>TRBV28|TRBD1|few|TRBJ2-7
CASSSLTGGVPYEQYF
TGTGCCAGCAGTTCGTTGACAGGGGGGGTCCCCTACGAGCAGTACTTC
>TRBV10-1|TRBD2|few|TRBJ2-1
CASSSSPGLADYNEQFF
TGCGCCAGCAGTTCTAGCCCGGGACTAGCGGACTACAATGAGCAGTTCTTC
>TRBV29-1|TRBD1|few|TRBJ1-1
CSGQGAKGTEAFF
TGCAGCGGACAGGGGGCTAAGGGCACTGAAGCTTTCTTT
>TRBV6-2/TRBV6-3|NA|NA|TRBJ1-1
CASSYHTPVIRFNTEAFF
TGTGCCAGCAGTTACCATACCCCCGTAATACGCTTTAACACTGAAGCTTTCTTT
>TRBV13|TRBD1|NA|TRBJ1-2
CASSTRTGGISNYGYTF
TGTGCCAGCAGCACTCGGACAGGGGGCATTTCTAACTATGGCTACACCTTC
>TRBV7-2|NA|NA|TRBJ2-2
CASSSRATRPNTGELFF
TGTGCCAGCAGCTCTCGGGCCACCAGGCCGAACACCGGGGAGCTGTTTTTT
>TRBV11-2|TRBD2|NA|TRBJ2-7
CASSLDAGLGQYEQYF
TGTGCCAGCAGCTTAGATGCGGGACTAGGGCAATACGAGCAGTACTTC
>TRBV18|NA|NA|TRBJ2-7
CASSPNRVGDREQYF
TGTGCCAGCTCACCAAACAGGGTAGGGGATCGCGAGCAGTACTTC
>TRBV12-3/TRBV12-4|TRBD1|NA|TRBJ1-4
CASNPGQGVIGKLFF
TGTGCCAGCAACCCCGGACAGGGGGTAATTGGAAAACTGTTTTTT